In this sample, the clone carrying this T cell receptor (beta chain) turned up once. What it binds is unknown. Germline CDR1 MNHNS, CDR2 SASEGT. The CDR3 is made up of 16 amino acids. Trimming left V 3 bases short and J 3 bases short, with 17 bases between. This entry belongs to a study of cytomegalovirus exposure and HLA in healthy donors. The study, taken as a whole, reports: Roughly uniform sequencing depth across donors was assumed, possibly incorrectly. A later analysis found common viral pathogens apparently linked to several of the most significant clusters. As immune exposure information, only CMV serostatus was available.

Researchers ran the PCR with 60 Vbeta and 13 Jbeta primers. Sequencing was performed with immunoSEQ multiplex PCR; in TCRdb, only in-frame clones are kept and a portion is missing. The sample records about 160,000 clones, 80% to 90% being singletons. The source material was PBMCs. This sequence originates from a woman between 50 and 59 years old in good health and CMV-seronegative. This chain uses TRBV6-1 with TRBJ1-1; D not certain. The CDR3 loop is CASSDPRRGRDTEAFF. The CDR3 DNA reads as TGTGCCAGCAGTGACCCTCGAAGAGGCCGGGACACTGAAGCTTTCTTT.